This T cell receptor (beta chain) was recorded in a study of shared clonotypes between healthy human individuals. Study-level findings and limits: Larger richness was generally estimated for naive than memory subsets. An expected dependence of interdonor clonotype sharing on sequencing depth was noted.

Profiled with immunoSEQ multiplex PCR; TCRdb holds only in-frame clones, not every one. Of 1,500,000 or so clones in the sample, 96% are singletons; the top ten hold about 1%. V was clipped by 5 bases and J by 0 bases, with 14 bases between them. The CDR3 extends over 15 amino acids. Germline-derived CDR1 and CDR2 are MNHEY and SMNVEV (reference sequence). Of note for this clone: No antigen is known for it.

This TCR derives from a young man in good health. Sequencing input: naive CD4+ T cells sorted from blood. Sample subset: CD45RA+ positively selected. J is TRBJ2-7 and V is TRBV27; unclear D gene. CDR3 sequence reads: CASSGGRMSSYEQYF. CDR3 DNA sequence: TGTGCCAGCAGTGGTGGGCGGATGAGCTCCTACGAGCAGTACTTC.